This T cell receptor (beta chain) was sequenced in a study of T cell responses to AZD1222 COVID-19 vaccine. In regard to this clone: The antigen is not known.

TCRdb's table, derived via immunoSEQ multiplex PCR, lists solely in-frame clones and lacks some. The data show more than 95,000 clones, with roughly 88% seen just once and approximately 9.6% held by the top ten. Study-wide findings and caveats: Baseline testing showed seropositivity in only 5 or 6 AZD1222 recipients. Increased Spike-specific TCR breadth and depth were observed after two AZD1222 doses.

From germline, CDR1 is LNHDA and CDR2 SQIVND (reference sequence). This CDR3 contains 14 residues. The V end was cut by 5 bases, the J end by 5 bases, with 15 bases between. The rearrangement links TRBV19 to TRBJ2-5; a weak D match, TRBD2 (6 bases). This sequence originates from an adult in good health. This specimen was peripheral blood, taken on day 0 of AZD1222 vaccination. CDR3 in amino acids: CASSWGLGEETQYF. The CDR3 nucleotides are TGTGCCAGTAGTTGGGGACTTGGTGAGGAGACCCAGTACTTC.